The 26 T cell receptor beta chains below were found in one sample sequenced in a study of breast tumors, draining lymph nodes, adjacent tissues. Samples came from axillary lymph nodes draining the breast cancer. TCRdb passed the multiplex PCR reads through MiXCR, listing each CDR3 protein once. The sample carries over 200,000 distinct CDR3 sequences, about 30% recorded once. The sequenced sample consisted of axillary lymph node tissue. These receptors were obtained from a female donor with breast cancer. Some clones in this sample may be carry-over from other donors' samples.

Turning to this clonotype: Since a much larger clone is just one base distant, this may be a read error. The gene calls are TRBV25-1 and TRBJ2-7; D is perhaps TRBD1 (9 bases). This CDR3 is built from 13 residues. V was trimmed by 8 bases and J by 6 bases, leaving 17 bases between them. Germline CDR1 MGHDK, CDR2 SYGVNS. CDR3 sequence: CASRGTGTSEQYF. CDR3 sequence (DNA): TGTGCCAGCCGGGGGACAGGGACTAGCGAGCAGTACTTC.

This clonotype was picked up many times. The chain joins TRBV6-6 to TRBJ2-7; TRBD1 or TRBD2 may be the D gene (5 bases each). Trimming cost V 5 bases and J 3 bases, with 20 bases left between them. CDR3 length: 16 residues. Germline V gene data show CDR1 as MNHNY and CDR2 as SVGAGI (reference sequence). The CDR3 nucleotides are TGTGCCAGCAGTGGGGGAGACCGAACGTTTTACTACGAGCAGTACTTC. Protein sequence: CASSGGDRTFYYEQYF.

This clonotype showed up many times. The chain couples TRBV9 to TRBJ1-3, with a weak D call TRBD1 (5 bases). This CDR3 contains 14 residues. Germline V lookup: CDR1 SGDLS, CDR2 YYNGEE. V was pared by 3 bases and J by 1 base, with 8 bases between. CDR3 amino acids: CASSGRQSGNTIYF. CDR3 nucleotide sequence: TGTGCCAGCAGCGGTCGACAGTCTGGAAACACCATATATTTT.

This clonotype was seen ten or more times. J is TRBJ2-3 and V is TRBV2; 9 positions agree with TRBD2. CDR3 length: 16 residues. Germline lookup yields CDR1 SNHLY and CDR2 FYNNEI. Losses at the gene ends were 3 bases for V and 2 bases for J; bases not matched to a gene: 6. The CDR3 loop reads CASSEGAGGLTDTQYF. The CDR3, as DNA: TGTGCCAGCAGTGAGGGAGCGGGAGGCCTCACAGATACGCAGTATTTT.

In regard to this clonotype: Since a much larger clone is just one base distant, this may be a read error. The CDR3 sequence: CASSVVGLGGGELFF. As DNA, the CDR3 is TGTGCCAGCAGCGTAGTGGGCCTGGGGGGCGGGGAGCTGTTTTTT. The gene calls are TRBV9 and TRBJ2-2; the D gene is possibly TRBD2 (6 bases). This CDR3 contains 15 residues. V lost 0 bases and J 7 bases, leaving 13 bases between the germline ends. Germline loops: CDR1 SGDLS, CDR2 YYNGEE.

Worth noting for this clonotype: A much larger clone differs from this one at a single base, so this may be a read error. The J gene is TRBJ2-2, the V gene TRBV9, with TRBD2 matching over 9 bases. The CDR3 has 17 amino acids. CDR1 and CDR2 from the germline V gene are SGDLS and YYNGEE. Trimming cost V 3 bases and J 10 bases; bases outside gene matches: 16. This CDR3 reads CASSEGLAGSQGAELFF. DNA for the CDR3: TGTGCCAGCAGCGAGGGGCTAGCGGGATCTCAGGGCGCGGAGCTGTTTTTT.

This clonotype was observed many times. The rearrangement links TRBV9 to TRBJ2-6; TRBD2 might be the D (6 bases). Trimming removed 4 bases from V and 0 bases from J, with 8 bases in between. Germline values: CDR1 SGDLS, CDR2 YYNGEE. The CDR3 has 15 amino acids. The CDR3 DNA follows: TGTGCCAGCAGCCCGACTAGCTCTGGGGCCAACGTCCTGACTTTC. As protein: CASSPTSSGANVLTF.

The rearrangement links TRBV20-1 to TRBJ2-5; 16 nucleotides match TRBD2. Losses at the gene ends were 6 bases for V and 4 bases for J; bases not matched to a gene: 8. The CDR3 consists of 16 residues. Germline V lookup: CDR1 DFQATT, CDR2 SNEGSKA (reference sequence). The CDR3 is CSAAGTSGRARETQYF. The CDR3 nucleotides are TGCAGTGCAGCCGGGACTAGCGGGAGGGCCAGAGAGACCCAGTACTTC.

This clonotype was seen many times. The chain is built from TRBV6-1 and TRBJ2-1; D not certain. The germline CDR1 and CDR2 sequences are MNHNS and SASEGT. V lost 6 bases to trimming and J lost 12 bases, with 24 bases between them. The CDR3 contains 15 residues. The CDR3 DNA follows: TGTGCCAGCAGAGTAGTCGGAAGGCCCCCCCATGGGCAGTTCTTC. Its protein product is CASRVVGRPPHGQFF.

This clonotype was recorded many times. The rearrangement links TRBV3-1 to TRBJ1-6; 9 nucleotides agree with TRBD1. The length of the CDR3 is 16 residues. Trimming at V came to 2 bases and at J to 8 bases, leaving 7 bases not matched to a gene. Looked up from germline, CDR1 is LGHDT and CDR2 is YNNKEL (reference sequence). This CDR3 is CASSQPSGTGYSPLHF. As DNA, the CDR3 is TGTGCCAGCAGCCAACCTTCCGGGACAGGGTATTCACCCCTCCACTTT.

This clonotype was detected ten times or more. The chain joins TRBV11-1 to TRBJ2-2; TRBD1 agrees at 7 bases. Germline CDR1 reads SGHAT; CDR2 reads FQDESV (reference sequence). This CDR3 comprises 15 residues. With 4 bases clipped from V and 1 base from J, the junction kept 3 bases outside the gene matches. The CDR3 DNA reads TGTGCCAGCAGCTCGACAGGGAAGAACACCGGGGAGCTGTTTTTT. This codes for CASSSTGKNTGELFF. The full variable domain, its missing parts supplied by reference TRBV11-1 and TRBJ2-2, is EAEVAQSPRYKITEKSQAVAFWCDPISGHATLYWYRQILGQGPELLVQFQDESVVDDSQLPKDRFSAERLKGVDSTLKIQPAELGDSAMYLCASSSTGKNTGELFFGEGSRLTVL.

This clonotype was seen at least ten times. The J gene is TRBJ2-2, the V gene TRBV6-2 or TRBV6-3; no reliable D call. Trimming shortened V by 5 bases and J by 0 bases, and 7 bases separated the two germline ends. The CDR3 extends over 14 amino acids. Germline assignment: CDR1 MNHEY and CDR2 SVGEGT. The CDR3: CASSTRTNTGELFF. The CDR3 DNA is TGTGCCAGCAGTACACGAACGAACACCGGGGAGCTGTTTTTT.

As to this clonotype: This may come from a read error, since a much larger clone is one base off. The chain links TRBV7-3 to TRBJ2-4; TRBD1 or TRBD2 may be the D gene (5 bases each). CDR1 and CDR2 from the germline V gene are SGHTA and FQGTGA. V was shortened by 5 bases and J by 0 bases, with 14 bases between the two germline ends. The CDR3 is made up of 16 amino acids. In nucleotides, the CDR3 is TGTGCCAGCAGCCCCATCGGGGCGGTAGCCAAAAACATTCAGTACTTC. Translation gives CASSPIGAVAKNIQYF.

This rearrangement joins TRBV2 to TRBJ1-4; no clear D gene. The germline V and J ends were trimmed by 6 bases and 7 bases, with 9 bases remaining between them. This CDR3 spans 12 amino acids. CDR1 is SNHLY, CDR2 FYNNEI, per germline. The CDR3 loop is CASSEVAEKLFF. CDR3 sequence (DNA): TGTGCCAGCAGCGAGGTGGCTGAAAAACTGTTTTTT. Full variable domain (missing parts from reference TRBV2 and TRBJ1-4): EPEVTQTPSHQVTQMGQEVILRCVPISNHLYFYWYRQILGQKVEFLVSFYNNEISEKSEIFDDQFSVERPDGSNFTLKIRSTKLEDSAMYFCASSEVAEKLFFGSGTQLSVL.

A remark on this clonotype: A junction boundary mismatches the germline segment, possibly from a read error. The rearrangement links TRBV2 to TRBJ2-1; 8 nucleotides agree with TRBD1. The CDR3 loop spans 13 amino acids. In germline, CDR1 is SNHLY, CDR2 FYNNEI. The chain's CDR3 is CTRTGWSYNEQFF. The CDR3 bases are TGTACCAGGACAGGGTGGTCCTACAATGAGCAGTTCTTC.

This chain connects TRBV20-1 to TRBJ2-3, with 8 bases lining up with TRBD1. This CDR3 has 14 residues. The germline gives CDR1 DFQATT, CDR2 SNEGSKA (reference sequence). V dropped 4 bases and J dropped 2; count of bases not matched to a gene: 5. CDR3 protein: CSANGQGATDTQYF. The CDR3 nucleotides are TGCAGTGCTAACGGACAGGGAGCCACAGATACGCAGTATTTT.

The V and J genes are TRBV10-2 and TRBJ1-1; TRBD1 aligns across 10 bases. With V trimmed by 6 bases and J by 7 bases, 11 bases remained unmatched. Germline CDR1 reads WSHSY; CDR2 reads SAAADI. CDR3 length: 15 amino acids. In DNA form, the CDR3 reads TGCGCCAGCAGCGGACAAGGGACAGGGGAAATTGAAGCTTTCTTT. This gives the protein CASSGQGTGEIEAFF.

V and J are TRBV5-4 and TRBJ1-6; the D gene is possibly TRBD1 (6 bases). The CDR3 consists of 16 residues. Trimming shortened V by 3 bases and J by 10 bases, and 20 bases separated the two germline ends. CDR1 and CDR2 (germline): SGHNT, YYREEE (reference sequence). The CDR3, as DNA: TGTGCCAGCAGCTACTCGTGGACAGAGGGTTTGTCACCCCTCCACTTT. Residues: CASSYSWTEGLSPLHF.

This clonotype occurred many times. The chain has TRBV11-2 and TRBJ2-4; 8 bases are shared with TRBD1. Per germline, CDR1 SGHAT and CDR2 FQNNGV. The junction had 9 bases not matched to a gene; V was cut back by 5 bases and J by 0 bases. The CDR3 is 17 amino acids. The CDR3 spells CASSVHTGGLAKNIQYF. CDR3 sequence (DNA): TGTGCCAGCAGCGTACATACAGGGGGACTAGCCAAAAACATTCAGTACTTC.

This chain joins TRBV7-9 and TRBJ1-1; a possible D gene is TRBD1 (5 bases). The germline CDR1 and CDR2 sequences are SEHNR and FQNEAQ (reference sequence). V gave up 3 bases and J gave up 8 bases, with 13 bases separating them. This CDR3 has 13 residues. As DNA, the CDR3 is TGTGCCAGCAGCTTCGGGCAGGGAATAGAAGCTTTCTTT. Protein: CASSFGQGIEAFF.

This clonotype was observed many times. The chain employs TRBV4-3 and TRBJ2-2; TRBD1 aligns across 9 bases. Germline V CDR1 and CDR2: LGHNA, YSLEER. The J segment lost 3 bases and the V segment lost 3 bases, leaving 8 bases of the junction unmatched. This CDR3 is built from 17 residues. The DNA for the CDR3 is TGCGCCAGCAGCCAGGGCGGGGGACAGGGCTACACCGGGGAGCTGTTTTTT. Amino acids: CASSQGGGQGYTGELFF.

This clonotype came up many times. The J gene is TRBJ1-2, the V gene TRBV14; D call uncertain. The ends were cut back, 4 bases at V and 6 bases at J, with 18 bases in the middle. The CDR3 consists of 15 residues. Germline V lookup: CDR1 SGHDN, CDR2 FVKESK. CDR3 protein: CASSLLSHSGNGYTF. CDR3 nucleotides: TGTGCCAGCAGCCTCCTCAGCCACTCCGGCAATGGCTACACCTTC.

Ten or more counts support this clonotype. The V gene is TRBV20-1, the J gene TRBJ2-7, with D possibly TRBD2 on 8 matching bases. This CDR3 region has 14 residues. Germline lookup yields CDR1 DFQATT and CDR2 SNEGSKA (reference sequence). CDR3 DNA sequence: TGCAGCACTTCAGGGGGACTAGAGGTTGGGGAGCAGTACTTC. This sequence encodes CSTSGGLEVGEQYF.

This clonotype was seen repeatedly, ten times or more. Given a much more abundant clone one base away, this may be a read error. This chain connects TRBV7-6 to TRBJ2-5; D unclear. The germline V gene has CDR1 SGHVS and CDR2 FNYEAQ. The CDR3 has 15 residues. CDR3 sequence reads: CASSFRGGIQETQHF. CDR3 DNA sequence: TGTGCCAGCAGCTTTAGAGGTGGGATTCAAGAGACCCAGCACTTC.

There are a few counts of this clonotype. The rearrangement uses TRBV6-5 and TRBJ2-2; TRBD2 aligns across 11 bases. The CDR3 sequence is 16 residues long. Germline values: CDR1 MNHEY, CDR2 SVGAGI. Trimming at V came to 7 bases and at J to 0 bases, leaving 4 bases not matched to a gene. As DNA, the CDR3 is TGTGCCAGCACCGGGACTAGCGGTTCGAACACCGGGGAGCTGTTTTTT. It encodes CASTGTSGSNTGELFF.

About this clonotype itself: Since a much larger clone is just one base distant, this may be a read error. As the CDR3 is not closed by the conserved phenylalanine or tryptophan, this likely results from a read error. The gene calls are TRBV19 and TRBJ2-6, with TRBD1 matching 8 bases. The V segment lost 4 bases and the J segment 2 bases; nucleotides outside the gene matches: 4. Germline V gene sequence: CDR1 LNHDA, CDR2 SQIVND (reference sequence). This CDR3 comprises 16 residues. CDR3 DNA: TGTGCCAGTAGTACCCAGGGGGCTACTGGGGCCAACGTCCTGACTTCC. Its translation is CASSTQGATGANVLTS.